This note documents a single T cell receptor beta chain sequence. This clone was found a few times. No antigen is known for it. No base-level quality is on record; no much larger clone is a single base apart. The sample belongs to a study of cytomegalovirus exposure and HLA in healthy donors (dated by TCRdb to the late 2010s). Describing the broader study: In an earlier analysis of approximately 500 of the donors, around 290 Gb of sequence data and 90 million to 130 million unique TCR beta sequences from roughly 200 million T cells were reported. Around 330 gigabases of sequencing data and about 92 million unique TCR sequences made up an early release that covered some 640 HLA-typed donors. Of the roughly 430 genotyped donors, approximately 83% fell in the genetic ancestry cluster associated with self-reported Caucasian donors. The aim of the study was to test whether cataloging public T cell receptors could identify signatures of past pathogen exposure. The study used immunosequencing to profile the T cell repertoires of approximately 690 subjects and linked those repertoires to cytomegalovirus serostatus. A separate validation cohort of over a hundred different subjects was used in addition to the roughly 670-subject first cohort. The study combined high-throughput TCR immunosequencing, statistical association of individual TCRs with disease status, and machine learning to predict cytomegalovirus infection status. In a later analysis, previously published TCR beta repertoires from about 670 donors were re-analyzed and high-resolution HLA genotyping was added so that TCR occurrence patterns could be studied. Rather than using new phenotypic data, the later analysis identified candidate immune exposures from TCR beta sequences and from how often those sequences occurred across donors. An earlier analysis of approximately 500 of the donors applied high-throughput TCR beta sequencing to assess whether each TCR beta V gene segment acted as functional or pseudogenic. Alongside the repertoire data, information on donor age, sex, ethnicity and CMV serostatus was compiled. Genome-wide SNP genotypes for about 60% of the roughly 670 donors were used in a later genetic analysis, which treated that subset as a discovery cohort. Every discovery cohort repertoire had been produced on one sequencing platform. Both class I and class II loci were covered by HLA typing, at four-digit resolution. The number of typed donors differed by locus: about 620-640 for A, B, C, DRB1 and DQB1; 522 for DQA1; approximately 600 for DPA1; and 450 to 480 for DPB1. A few DR-DQ haplotypes were handled as single units for association and clustering because linkage in the cohort was strong. Across around 400 genotyped donors of the cohort, an average of about 240,000 unique TCR beta nucleotide sequences per donor were sequenced, and 15% to 20% of those sequences were non-productive. General conclusions and limits of the study: While some public TCRs were present in many individuals, most TCR sequences turned up only very rarely across donors. Sequencing depth was assumed to be roughly uniform across donors in the presence/absence analyses, though that assumption may not hold. Linkage disequilibrium might explain the correlated functional status among segregating V segments, but an unknown experimental factor could not be excluded. Cytomegalovirus status was reported to be diagnosed by the classifier with high specificity and sensitivity in both the original and validation cohorts. According to the authors, the approach could potentially be generalized to other disease states and immunological phenotypes. This cohort had only TCR beta chains sequenced, and the lack of alpha or paired-chain data limited which features could be detected. According to a later analysis, parvovirus B19, influenza, CMV and Epstein-Barr virus appeared linked to several top co-occurrence clusters. In an earlier analysis of some 500 of the donors, most TCR beta V segments appeared in productive rearrangements about 90% or about 30% of the time, broadly matching IMGT annotations. According to a later genetic analysis, donors in an Asian-associated ancestry cluster had fewer N-insertions in productive TCRs than the approximately 610-donor mean. In a later analysis, 15,000 to 20,000 TCR beta sequences were associated with specific HLA alleles at a false discovery rate of 0.05. A further reported finding was that TCR beta sequences accurately predicted the HLA-A and HLA-B alleles for most subjects in the first cohort. Three of the identified cytomegalovirus-associated TCR beta chains were confirmed in vitro to be specific for cytomegalovirus antigens. Because HLA typing was unavailable for some donors at each locus, only the typed subset was used in association tests. A group of highly shared sequence variants was considered likely to be a technical artifact of the sequencing pipeline. Immune exposure information for the cohort was limited to CMV serostatus. Some IMGT-functional V segments, including TRBV6-2 and TRBV6-3, could not be distinguished by the 87-base-pair reads and were therefore excluded. According to a later analysis, TCR association rates differed among HLA loci, with DRB1 alleles showing the most associated TCRs and HLA-C alleles showing the fewest. Strong co-occurrence of HLA alleles, especially DR and DQ, made assigning TCR associations to individual alleles difficult. Seventeen rarely observed V segments, including chromosome 9 orphons, were excluded from the earlier analysis of about 600 of the donors because counts were too low. A total of about 180 TCR beta chains were listed by the study as associated with cytomegalovirus. In a later genetic analysis, a missense DCLRE1C variant was associated with V-gene and J-gene trimming of TCR beta chains, and the association was replicated in an independent cohort. In a later analysis, HLA-associated TCR beta chains were found to be more clonally expanded and to have lower generation probabilities than equally common non-associated chains. In a later analysis, most CMV-associated TCR beta chains were found to appear HLA-restricted, with HLA associations seemingly driven largely by CMV exposure.

In total, approximately 700 healthy bone marrow donors made up the cohort. At the time of sampling, all cohort members were nominally healthy, though unrecorded immune exposures were likely present. The donor was CMV seronegative and was included in the group of a few hundred seronegative cohort members. Each donor provided a peripheral blood sample, and peripheral blood mononuclear cells were used for TCR beta sequencing. The Qiagen DNeasy Blood Extraction Kit was used to extract genomic DNA from the blood cell samples. Taken from cysteine to phenylalanine, the CDR3 has 15 residues. Just CDR3 DNA is preserved here, 45 bases in frame from base 1. Clipping removes 3 bases from V and 6 bases from J, with 5 as the unmatched junction base count. Looking up the germline V gene yields CDR1 LGHNA and CDR2 YSLEER. Receptor libraries were prepared by the immunoSEQ multiplex PCR assay. The multiplex PCR relied on a mix of 60 forward primers for TCR Vbeta segments and 13 reverse primers for TCR Jbeta segments. Amplification of the CDR3 region of rearranged TCR beta genes was performed with a multiplex PCR assay on genomic DNA. On the Illumina HiSeq System, the amplified TCR beta libraries were sequenced as 87-base-pair reads. Concerning the study's data processing: In a later analysis, some 80 million unique TCR beta chains were counted across the roughly 610 repertoires, and about 10 million of these chains were shared by at least two donors. To remove PCR and sequencing errors, raw reads were error-corrected and collapsed into unique sequences using a nearest-neighbor algorithm that merged closely related sequences. V, D and J gene segments were assigned by aligning CDR3 sequences to IMGT reference sequences. For a sequence to be retained, at least a six-nucleotide match to both a V gene segment and a J gene segment was required. Rearrangements were classified as productive when the CDR3 lacked stop codons and remained in frame with V and J, and all other rearrangements were classified as non-productive. CDR3 was defined by IMGT convention, running from the second conserved V-encoded cysteine to the conserved J-encoded phenylalanine. Sequences without an unambiguous match to a single V gene segment were excluded from the earlier analysis of about 640 of the donors. In an earlier analysis of about 590 of the donors, a V segment was called functional when productive rearrangements were above 56.7%, and segregating when the standard deviation between donors exceeded 5%. To diagnose cytomegalovirus status from the catalog of TCR beta chain sequences, a statistical classification framework was built. In a later analysis, TCR nucleotide sequences were compared against IMGT/GENE-DB human TR gene sequences so that V and J genes could be assigned. The TCRdist pipeline was used in a later analysis to assign CDR3 sequences and most-parsimonious VDJ recombination scenarios. In a later analysis, each TCR beta chain was defined by its CDR3 amino acid sequence together with its V-gene family, and reads without a unique V-gene family were excluded. To address suspected cross-contamination and a sequencing artifact, a later analysis removed approximately 590 highly shared, low-generation-probability nucleotide sequences. In a later analysis, a clonal expansion index was calculated for each public chain from normalized within-repertoire ranks of inferred template counts. A later analysis computed generation probabilities with a VDJ recombination model fitted to out-of-frame rearrangements, and checked the results against IGoR. In a later analysis, hypergeometric tests were used to score TCR-TCR, TCR-HLA and TCR-CMV co-occurrence, with a repertoire-size bias correction applied to TCR pairs. False discovery rates were estimated in a later analysis by permuting HLA or CMV assignments 20 times. In a later analysis, co-occurring TCRs were grouped with DBSCAN, and TCRdist sequence similarity was added when clustering was performed within HLA-allele-positive subsets. For co-occurrence clustering, repertoires with fewer than 30,000 or more than 120,000 public chains were excluded, along with five repertoires with anomalous nucleotide sharing. The table comes from immuneACCESS by way of TCRdb, which keeps in-frame sequences with V and J called. Part of the clones is missing from these tables; in studies checked, under half for an unresolved V gene and the rest for unknown reasons. V, J and clone size derive from that table, while D and trimming were established from the DNA sequence. This sample comprises over 100,000 clones, around three quarters of them detected only once. Of the sample, 0.87% falls within the top ten clones.

The TCR comes from a woman in her 30s in good health and CMV-seronegative. The chain joins TRBV4-3 to TRBJ2-4, and 10 bases in between align with TRBD1. Sequencing was done on a sample of PBMCs. The CDR3 has the sequence CASSHKTGGANIQYF. The bases are TGCGCCAGCAGCCACAAGACAGGGGGCGCAAACATTCAGTACTTC.